Listed here is a single TCR beta chain. What it binds is not known. The sample is drawn from a study of shared clonotypes between healthy human individuals. Notes on the study in general: Larger estimated richness was generally recorded for naive subsets relative to memory subsets. The donor pool, a small one, limited the genetic and exposure-history diversity represented.

Under the authors' procedure: ImmunoSEQ output lacked quality scores and full-length reads, limiting matched filtering. TCRdb keeps only in-frame clones here, not all; method: immunoSEQ multiplex PCR. The D gene and trimming were derived from the DNA, and the V and J assignments and clone size from that table. Altogether about 590,000 clones are present, just under 97% being singletons, with the ten largest covering 0.09% to 0.13%. Germline V gives CDR1 WNHNN, CDR2 SYGVQD (reference sequence). This CDR3 spans 12 amino acids. Trimming removed 3 bases from V and 4 bases from J, with 6 bases in between. As defined, naive CD8 cells were CD45RO-negative and positively selected for CCR7, with terminally differentiated effector memory CD45RA+ cells excluded.

The gene calls are TRBV10-1 and TRBJ1-2; D is undetermined. Material for sequencing was naive CD8+ T cells sorted from blood. The clonotype was recovered from a woman aged 25 to 39 in good health. CDR3 loop: CASSDSSYGYTF. The CDR3 coding sequence is TGCGCCAGCAGTGACAGTTCCTATGGCTACACCTTC.